This TCR beta chain is drawn from a study of blood T cell repertoires in COVID-19. Turning to the study itself: Sources were T cells, B-cell-depleted T cells, or PBMCs; the material itself was cDNA or gDNA.

In the authors' workflow: Estimates of nucleated cell counts were drawn from the amplification of reference gene primers. Sequencing used immunoSEQ multiplex PCR; TCRdb keeps in-frame clones, though not all of them. The DNA gave D and trimming, while V, J and clone size come from that table. The sample includes around 420,000 clones, 88% of them seen just once. This clone was found once. CDR3 length: 15 residues. Germline V gives CDR1 SGHRS, CDR2 YFSETQ. The V and J ends lost 0 bases and 5 bases, in that order; junction bases with no gene match: 4. Donors were grouped by their self-reported clinical history.

The TCR comes from a middle-aged woman with acute COVID-19. The sequenced material came from PBMCs or T cells enriched from blood (not recorded which). This chain uses TRBV5-1 with TRBJ1-5; TRBD1 aligns across 8 bases. As DNA, the CDR3 is TGCGCCAGCAGCTTGGAGGGACAGGACTATCAGCCCCAGCATTTT. It translates to CASSLEGQDYQPQHF.